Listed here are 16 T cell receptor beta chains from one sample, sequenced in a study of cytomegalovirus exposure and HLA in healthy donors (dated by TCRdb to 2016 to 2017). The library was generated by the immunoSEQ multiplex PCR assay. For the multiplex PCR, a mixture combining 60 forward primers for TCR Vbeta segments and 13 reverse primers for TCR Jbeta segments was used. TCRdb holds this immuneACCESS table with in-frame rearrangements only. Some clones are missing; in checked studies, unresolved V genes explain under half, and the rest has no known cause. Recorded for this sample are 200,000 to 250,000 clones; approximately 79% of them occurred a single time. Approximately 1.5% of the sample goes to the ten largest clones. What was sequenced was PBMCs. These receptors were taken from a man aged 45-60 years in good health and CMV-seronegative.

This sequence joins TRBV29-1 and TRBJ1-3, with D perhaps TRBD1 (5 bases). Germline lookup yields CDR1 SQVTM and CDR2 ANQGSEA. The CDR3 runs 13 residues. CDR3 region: CGTGGYSGNTIYF. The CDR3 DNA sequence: TGCGGCACCGGGGGATACTCTGGAAACACCATATATTTT.

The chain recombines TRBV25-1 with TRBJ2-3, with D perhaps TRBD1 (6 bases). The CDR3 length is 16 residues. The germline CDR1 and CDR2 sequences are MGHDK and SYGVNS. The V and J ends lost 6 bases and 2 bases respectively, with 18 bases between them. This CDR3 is CASRDSLRTLTDTQYF. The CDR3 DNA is TGTGCCAGCAGGGACAGTTTACGAACACTCACAGATACGCAGTATTTT. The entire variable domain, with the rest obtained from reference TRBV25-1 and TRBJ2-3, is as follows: EADIYQTPRYLVIGTGKKITLECSQTMGHDKMYWYQQDPGMELHLIHYSYGVNSTEKGDLSSESTVSRIRTEHFPLTLESARPSHTSQYLCASRDSLRTLTDTQYFGPGTRLTVL.

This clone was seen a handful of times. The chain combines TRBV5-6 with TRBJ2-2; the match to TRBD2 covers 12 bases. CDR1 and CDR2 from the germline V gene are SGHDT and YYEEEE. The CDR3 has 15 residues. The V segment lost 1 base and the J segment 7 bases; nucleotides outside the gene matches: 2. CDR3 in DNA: TGTGCCAGCAGCTTGCCTAGCGGGAGGGGCGGGGAGCTGTTTTTT. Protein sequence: CASSLPSGRGGELFF.

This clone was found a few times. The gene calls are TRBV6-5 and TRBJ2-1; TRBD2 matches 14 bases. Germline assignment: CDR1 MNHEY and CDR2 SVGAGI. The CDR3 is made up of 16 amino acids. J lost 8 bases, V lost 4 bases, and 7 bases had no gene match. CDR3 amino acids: CASSSQGLAGEDEQFF. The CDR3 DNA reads TGTGCCAGCAGTTCCCAGGGACTAGCGGGAGAGGATGAGCAGTTCTTC.

The CDR3 DNA follows: TGTGCCAGCAGCTTCCTCCCGGGAGGGGGGACAGATACGCAGTATTTT. As protein: CASSFLPGGGTDTQYF. The rearrangement uses TRBV5-4 and TRBJ2-3; 8 bases fit TRBD2. Losses at the gene ends were 2 bases for V and 3 bases for J; bases not matched to a gene: 8. Germline CDR1 reads SGHNT; CDR2 reads YYREEE (reference sequence). The CDR3 totals 16 residues.

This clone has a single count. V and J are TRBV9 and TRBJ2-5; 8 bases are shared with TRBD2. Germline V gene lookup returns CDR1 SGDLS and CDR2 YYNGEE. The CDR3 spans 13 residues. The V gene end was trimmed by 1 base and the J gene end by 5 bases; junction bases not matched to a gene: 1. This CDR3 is CASSVRGGETQYF. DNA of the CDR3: TGTGCCAGCAGCGTACGGGGGGGGGAGACCCAGTACTTC. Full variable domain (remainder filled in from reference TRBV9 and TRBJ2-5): DSGVTQTPKHLITATGQRVTLRCSPRSGDLSVYWYQQSLDQGLQFLIQYYNGEERAKGNILERFSAQQFPDLHSELNLSSLELGDSALYFCASSVRGGETQYFGPGTRLLVL.

The CDR3 region has the DNA TGTGCCAGCAGTGTCATAGGGGGACCCTACGAGCAGTACTTC. The encoded protein is CASSVIGGPYEQYF. The chain is built from TRBV28 and TRBJ2-7, with TRBD1 as a possible D gene (6 bases). Germline V gene lookup returns CDR1 MDHEN and CDR2 SYDVKM. The CDR3 runs to 14 residues. V shed 5 bases and J shed 2 bases, with 13 bases lying between them.

The CDR3 region is CASSAKGATYNEQFF. In DNA, the CDR3 is TGTGCCAGCAGCGCCAAGGGGGCTACCTACAATGAGCAGTTCTTC. This rearrangement joins TRBV9 to TRBJ2-1; TRBD1 agrees at 7 bases. The CDR3 totals 15 residues. Trimming took 3 bases from V and 2 from J; bases not matched to a gene: 5. Germline loops: CDR1 SGDLS, CDR2 YYNGEE. The full variable domain, its missing parts supplied by reference TRBV9 and TRBJ2-1, is DSGVTQTPKHLITATGQRVTLRCSPRSGDLSVYWYQQSLDQGLQFLIQYYNGEERAKGNILERFSAQQFPDLHSELNLSSLELGDSALYFCASSAKGATYNEQFFGPGTRLTVL.

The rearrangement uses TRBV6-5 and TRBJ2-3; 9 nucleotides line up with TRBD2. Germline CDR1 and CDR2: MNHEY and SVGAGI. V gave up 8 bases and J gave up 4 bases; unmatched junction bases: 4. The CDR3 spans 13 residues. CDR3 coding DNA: TGTGCCAGCGGTATAGCGGGAGCAGATACGCAGTATTTT. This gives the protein CASGIAGADTQYF.

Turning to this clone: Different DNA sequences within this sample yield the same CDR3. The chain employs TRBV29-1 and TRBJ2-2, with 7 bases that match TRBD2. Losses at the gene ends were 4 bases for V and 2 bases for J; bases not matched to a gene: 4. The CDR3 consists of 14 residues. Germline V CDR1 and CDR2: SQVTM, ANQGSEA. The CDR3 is CSVASGTNTGELFF. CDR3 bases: TGCAGCGTTGCTAGCGGTACCAACACCGGGGAGCTGTTTTTT.

The CDR3 coding sequence is TGCGCCAGCAGTTTTAGCGGGAGCCTGGAGCAGTTCTTC. This gives the protein CASSFSGSLEQFF. V gene TRBV5-1 combines with J gene TRBJ2-1, with TRBD2 matching over 9 bases. CDR3 size: 13 residues. Germline V gene sequence: CDR1 SGHRS, CDR2 YFSETQ. Trimming removed 5 bases from V and 10 bases from J; junction bases left unmatched: 7.

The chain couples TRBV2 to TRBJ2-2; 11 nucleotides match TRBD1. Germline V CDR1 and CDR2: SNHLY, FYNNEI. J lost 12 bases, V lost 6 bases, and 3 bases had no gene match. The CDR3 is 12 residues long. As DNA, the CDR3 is TGTGCCAGCAGGGACAGGGGGCGTCAGCTGTTTTTT. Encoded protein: CASRDRGRQLFF.

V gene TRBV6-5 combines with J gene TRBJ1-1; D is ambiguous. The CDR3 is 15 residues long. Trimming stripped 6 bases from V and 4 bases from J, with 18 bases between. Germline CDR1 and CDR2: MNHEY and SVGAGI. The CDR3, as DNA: TGTGCCAGCAGCCAAACTGGCGTGGGCTCCACTGAAGCTTTCTTT. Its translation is CASSQTGVGSTEAFF.

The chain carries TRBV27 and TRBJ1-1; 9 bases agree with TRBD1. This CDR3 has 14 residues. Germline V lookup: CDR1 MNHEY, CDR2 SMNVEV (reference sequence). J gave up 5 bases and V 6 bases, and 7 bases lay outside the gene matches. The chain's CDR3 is CASRLTGTGTEAFF. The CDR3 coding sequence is TGTGCCAGCAGATTAACCGGGACAGGGACTGAAGCTTTCTTT.

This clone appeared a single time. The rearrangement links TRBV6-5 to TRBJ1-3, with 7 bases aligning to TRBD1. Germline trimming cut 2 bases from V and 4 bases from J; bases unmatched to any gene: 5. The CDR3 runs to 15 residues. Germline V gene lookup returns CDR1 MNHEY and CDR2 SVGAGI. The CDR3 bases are TGTGCCAGCAGTTACAGTCCGGGACAGGGAAACACCATATATTTT. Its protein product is CASSYSPGQGNTIYF.

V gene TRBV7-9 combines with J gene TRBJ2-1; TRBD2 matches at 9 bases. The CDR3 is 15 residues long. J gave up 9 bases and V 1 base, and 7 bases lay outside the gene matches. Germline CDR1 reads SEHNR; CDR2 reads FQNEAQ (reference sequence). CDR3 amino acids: CASSLGGRALGEQFF. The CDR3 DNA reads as TGTGCCAGCAGCTTAGGCGGGAGGGCCCTCGGTGAGCAGTTCTTC.